These 25 T cell receptor beta chains originate from one sample sequenced in a study of blood T cell repertoires in COVID-19. Repertoires were generated with immunoSEQ multiplex PCR, while TCRdb's copy carries only in-frame clones and drops some. The sample contains some 190,000 clones, about 85% of which appear only once. Sequencing input: peripheral blood. These receptors originate from a human donor in a cohort sampled during active COVID-19.

V and J are TRBV6-2 or TRBV6-3 and TRBJ2-2, with 7 bases fitting TRBD1. The V gene's germline CDR1 is MNHEY and CDR2 SVGEGT. V was pared by 1 base and J by 0 bases, with 5 bases of the junction left unmatched. This CDR3 contains 17 residues. Here the CDR3 reads CASSYYRGPSNTGELFF. The CDR3 DNA reads as TGTGCCAGCAGTTACTACAGGGGACCCTCGAACACCGGGGAGCTGTTTTTT.

The chain has TRBV30 and TRBJ2-1; D gene uncertain. V was trimmed by 4 bases and J by 0 bases, leaving 10 bases between them. In germline, CDR1 is GTSNPN, CDR2 SVGIG (reference sequence). There are 14 residues in the CDR3. The CDR3 reads CAWKEYSSYNEQFF. As DNA, the CDR3 is TGTGCCTGGAAGGAGTATAGCTCCTACAATGAGCAGTTCTTC.

The chain uses TRBV12-3 or TRBV12-4 and TRBJ2-2; possible D gene TRBD2, 5 bases. The CDR3 loop spans 13 amino acids. V was clipped by 3 bases and J by 7 bases, with 9 bases between them. In nucleotides, the CDR3 is TGTGCCAGCAGTTTTTTGGAGGTCGGGGAGCTGTTTTTT. Amino acids: CASSFLEVGELFF.

V is TRBV7-2 and J is TRBJ1-5, with D perhaps matching TRBD1 (6 bases). CDR1 is SGHTA, CDR2 FQGNSA, per germline. The CDR3 spans 18 residues. V lost 1 base and J lost 2, with 18 bases in between. CDR3 sequence: CASSLEGETGAGNQPQHF. In DNA, the CDR3 is TGTGCCAGCAGCTTAGAAGGGGAGACAGGAGCGGGCAATCAGCCCCAGCATTTT.

The CDR3: CASSPQGTKDEQFF. The CDR3 DNA reads as TGTGCCAGCAGCCCCCAGGGGACTAAGGATGAGCAGTTCTTC. The rearrangement links TRBV11-3 to TRBJ2-1; the D gene is possibly TRBD2 (7 bases). This CDR3 has 14 amino acids. CDR1 and CDR2 (germline): SGHNT, YENEEA. V was trimmed by 5 bases and J by 8 bases, leaving 16 bases between them.

This clone was observed once. J is TRBJ1-3 and V is TRBV6-5; D unclear. Germline V lookup: CDR1 MNHEY, CDR2 SVGAGI. The CDR3 runs 12 residues. The V end lost 9 bases, the J end lost 0 bases, and 6 bases lay between the germline ends. The DNA for the CDR3 is TGTGCCAGTAAATCCTCTGGAAACACCATATATTTT. Protein sequence: CASKSSGNTIYF.

The chain recombines TRBV6-1 with TRBJ1-1; D not certain. Germline loops: CDR1 MNHNS, CDR2 SASEGT. CDR3 length equals 13 residues. V was cut by 3 bases and J by 1 base, with 6 bases left in between. Here the CDR3 reads CASSDVWNTEAFF. CDR3 nucleotides: TGTGCCAGCAGTGATGTCTGGAACACTGAAGCTTTCTTT.

The chain recombines TRBV10-3 with TRBJ2-2, with 9 bases fitting TRBD2. Germline lookup yields CDR1 ENHRY and CDR2 SYGVKD. J gave up 3 bases and V 8 bases, and 7 bases lay outside the gene matches. The CDR3 is 15 amino acids. CDR3 nucleotides: TGTGCCATCGGTAGCGGGAGTAAGGACACCGGGGAGCTGTTTTTT. Amino acids: CAIGSGSKDTGELFF.

CDR3 bases: TGTGCCAGCAGCCAATTTCTAGCGGGAGCAGATACGCAGTATTTT. Translation: CASSQFLAGADTQYF. J is TRBJ2-3 and V is TRBV3-1 (or the pseudogene TRBV3-2); 10 nucleotides agree with TRBD2. From germline, CDR1 is LGHDT and CDR2 YNNKEL (reference sequence). CDR3 length: 15 residues. Trimming took 2 bases from V and 4 from J; bases not matched to a gene: 3.

The V and J genes are TRBV27 and TRBJ1-1; D is unclear. The CDR3 covers 14 residues. Looked up from germline, CDR1 is MNHEY and CDR2 is SMNVEV (reference sequence). V was cut by 6 bases and J by 5 bases, with 16 bases left in between. Here the CDR3 reads CASSRPGTGTEAFF. CDR3 nucleotides: TGTGCCAGCAGCCGGCCAGGAACGGGAACTGAAGCTTTCTTT.

Details on this clone: The junction departs from the called germline gene at one end, perhaps through a read error. The V gene is TRBV2, the J gene TRBJ2-6; 7 bases fit TRBD1. The CDR3 length is 12 residues. The germline V gene has CDR1 SNHLY and CDR2 FYNNEI. As DNA, the CDR3 is TGTGCCAGCAGGGACCTAGGACAGGACAAGCCTTTC. Encoded protein: CASRDLGQDKPF. The variable domain in full, completed from reference TRBV2 and TRBJ2-6, reads EPEVTQTPSHQVTQMGQEVILRCVPISNHLYFYWYRQILGQKVEFLVSFYNNEISEKSEIFDDQFSVERPDGSNFTLKIRSTKLEDSAMYFCASRDLGQDKPFGAGSRLTVL.

The chain is built from TRBV27 and TRBJ1-2; 9 nucleotides align to TRBD1. This CDR3 contains 14 residues. The germline CDR1 and CDR2 sequences are MNHEY and SMNVEV (reference sequence). With 8 bases clipped from V and 8 bases from J, the junction kept 12 bases outside the gene matches. The CDR3 here is CASQRTGDLLGYTF. In DNA form, the CDR3 reads TGTGCCAGCCAAAGGACAGGGGACCTTCTGGGCTACACCTTC.

The chain employs TRBV19 and TRBJ1-3, with D unclear. The germline V gene has CDR1 LNHDA and CDR2 SQIVND (reference sequence). This CDR3 spans 13 amino acids. V lost 3 bases, J lost 2 bases, and 5 bases lay in between. The CDR3 DNA sequence: TGTGCCAGTAGTATCTCAGCTGGAAACACCATATATTTT. It translates to CASSISAGNTIYF.

This clone was counted a few times. The chain couples TRBV2 to TRBJ1-2, with TRBD1 matching over 10 bases. Germline assignment: CDR1 SNHLY and CDR2 FYNNEI. The trim removed 4 bases at V and 8 bases at J, leaving 1 base unmatched. CDR3 length equals 12 residues. The CDR3 nucleotides are TGTGCCAGCAGTGGGACAGGGGGGGGCTACACCTTC. Protein product: CASSGTGGGYTF.

The chain joins TRBV5-8 to TRBJ2-5, with a weak D call TRBD2 (5 bases). The CDR3 has 13 amino acids. Germline CDR1 reads SGHTS; CDR2 reads YDEGEE. V lost 5 bases and J 0 bases, leaving 8 bases between the germline ends. The CDR3: CASRRAYQETQYF. CDR3 bases: TGTGCCAGCAGGAGGGCGTACCAAGAGACCCAGTACTTC.

The CDR3 bases are TGTGCCAGCAGCCTCACAGGGGCACAGCCCCAGCATTTT. It translates to CASSLTGAQPQHF. The chain carries TRBV6-6 and TRBJ1-5, with TRBD1 identical over 7 bases. Germline V CDR1 and CDR2: MNHNY, SVGAGI (reference sequence). The V segment lost 6 bases and the J segment 7 bases; nucleotides outside the gene matches: 6. The CDR3 has 13 residues.

This clone was seen only a few times. This chain joins TRBV7-9 and TRBJ2-7; a possible D gene is TRBD1 (6 bases). V was trimmed by 5 bases and J by 5 bases, leaving 13 bases between them. Germline CDR1 and CDR2: SEHNR and FQNEAQ (reference sequence). This CDR3 comprises 13 residues. DNA of the CDR3: TGTGCCAGCAGCACCTCAGGGGCCCACGAGCAGTACTTC. This gives the protein CASSTSGAHEQYF.

This clone has only one observation. The chain carries TRBV12-3 or TRBV12-4 and TRBJ1-6; D not certain. The CDR3 covers 12 residues. The V gene lost 8 bases and the J gene lost 10 bases, with 12 bases spanning the gap. The CDR3 here is CASVRGVSPLHF. The CDR3 nucleotides read TGTGCCAGCGTGCGCGGGGTGTCACCCCTCCACTTT.

V is TRBV7-3 and J is TRBJ2-1, with 7 bases aligning to TRBD1. The V and J ends lost 2 bases and 2 bases, in that order; junction bases with no gene match: 9. Per the germline V gene, CDR1 is SGHTA and CDR2 is FQGTGA. This CDR3 has 17 amino acids. CDR3 protein: CASSLGSTGAAYNEQFF. As DNA, the CDR3 is TGTGCCAGCAGCTTAGGGAGTACAGGGGCGGCCTACAATGAGCAGTTCTTC. Full variable domain (outside the CDR3, taken from reference TRBV7-3 and TRBJ2-1): GAGVSQTPSNKVTEKGKYVELRCDPISGHTALYWYRQSLGQGPEFLIYFQGTGAADDSGLPNDRFFAVRPEGSVSTLKIQRTERGDSAVYLCASSLGSTGAAYNEQFFGPGTRLTVL.

This sequence joins TRBV11-2 and TRBJ2-1, with 7 bases lining up with TRBD2. Per the germline V gene, CDR1 is SGHAT and CDR2 is FQNNGV. The CDR3 has 15 residues. The J segment lost 7 bases and the V segment lost 0 bases, leaving 6 bases of the junction unmatched. The CDR3: CASSLDVGTINEQFF. CDR3 nucleotides: TGTGCCAGCAGCTTAGACGTCGGGACTATAAATGAGCAGTTCTTC. Full variable domain (outside the CDR3, taken from reference TRBV11-2 and TRBJ2-1): EAGVAQSPRYKIIEKRQSVAFWCNPISGHATLYWYQQILGQGPKLLIQFQNNGVVDDSQLPKDRFSAERLKGVDSTLKIQPAKLEDSAVYLCASSLDVGTINEQFFGPGTRLTVL.

The chain links TRBV4-2 to TRBJ2-1, with 8 bases lining up with TRBD2. The CDR3 runs to 16 residues. CDR1 and CDR2 from the germline V gene are LGHNA and YNFKEQ. With 0 bases clipped from V and 7 bases from J, the junction kept 8 bases outside the gene matches. The CDR3 loop reads CASSQDPGGAGNEQFF. The CDR3 DNA reads TGTGCCAGCAGCCAAGACCCGGGGGGGGCCGGAAATGAGCAGTTCTTC.

This clone was recorded once. V gene TRBV6-8 combines with J gene TRBJ1-5; D might be TRBD1 (5 bases). This CDR3 is 18 amino acids long. Per germline, CDR1 MNHGY and CDR2 SAAAGT. Trimming removed 7 bases from V and 1 base from J, with 23 bases in between. CDR3 sequence reads: CASTYLTGVGRSNQPQHF. In DNA form, the CDR3 reads TGTGCCAGCACCTATTTAACGGGGGTCGGCCGAAGCAATCAGCCCCAGCATTTT.

The V gene is TRBV3-1 (or the pseudogene TRBV3-2), the J gene TRBJ2-7; 10 bases map to TRBD2. J gave up 2 bases and V 4 bases, and 14 bases lay outside the gene matches. CDR1 LGHDT and CDR2 YNNKEL come from the germline V gene (reference sequence). The CDR3 runs 18 residues. The CDR3 sequence: CASSPRTSGRQLTYEQYF. CDR3 bases: TGTGCCAGCAGCCCGAGGACTAGCGGCAGGCAACTTACCTACGAGCAGTACTTC.

The rearrangement joins TRBV4-1 to TRBJ1-4; tentatively, D is TRBD1 (6 bases). In germline, CDR1 is MGHRA, CDR2 YSYEKL. The CDR3 contains 18 residues. With 3 bases removed from V and 7 bases from J, the gap between germline ends came to 24 bases. In nucleotides, the CDR3 is TGCGCCAGCAGCCAGACCAACAGGGAACTACACGCGGGTGAAAAACTGTTTTTT. It specifies CASSQTNRELHAGEKLFF.

The chain carries TRBV10-3 and TRBJ2-5; D is possibly TRBD1 (6 bases). This CDR3 contains 14 residues. The V end lost 3 bases, the J end lost 2 bases, and 10 bases lay between the germline ends. CDR1 is ENHRY, CDR2 SYGVKD, per germline. CDR3 in DNA: TGTGCCATCAGTGAAATAGGGGGACAAGAGACCCAGTACTTC. Translating gives CAISEIGGQETQYF.